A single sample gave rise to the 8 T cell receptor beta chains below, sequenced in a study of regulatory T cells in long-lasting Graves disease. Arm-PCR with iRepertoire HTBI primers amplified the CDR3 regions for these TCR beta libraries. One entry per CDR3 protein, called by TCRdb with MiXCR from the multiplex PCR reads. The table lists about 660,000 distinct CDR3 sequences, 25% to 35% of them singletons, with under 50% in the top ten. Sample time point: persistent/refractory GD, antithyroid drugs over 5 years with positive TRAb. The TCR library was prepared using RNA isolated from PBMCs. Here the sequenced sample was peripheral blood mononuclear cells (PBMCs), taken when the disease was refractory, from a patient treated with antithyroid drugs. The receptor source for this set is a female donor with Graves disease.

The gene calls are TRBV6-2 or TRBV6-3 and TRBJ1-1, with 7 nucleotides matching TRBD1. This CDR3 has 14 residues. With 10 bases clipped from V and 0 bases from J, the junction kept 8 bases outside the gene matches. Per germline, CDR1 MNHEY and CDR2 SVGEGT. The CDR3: CAIPLGQLNTEAFF. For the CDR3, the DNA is TGTGCCATACCGTTGGGACAGCTGAACACTGAAGCTTTCTTT.

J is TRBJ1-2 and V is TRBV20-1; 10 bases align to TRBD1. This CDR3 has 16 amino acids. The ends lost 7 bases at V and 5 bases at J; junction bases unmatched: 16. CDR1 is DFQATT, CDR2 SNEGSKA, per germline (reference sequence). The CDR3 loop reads CSVQGTGASREYGYTF. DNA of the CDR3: TGCAGTGTCCAAGGGACAGGGGCGTCCCGGGAGTATGGCTACACCTTC.

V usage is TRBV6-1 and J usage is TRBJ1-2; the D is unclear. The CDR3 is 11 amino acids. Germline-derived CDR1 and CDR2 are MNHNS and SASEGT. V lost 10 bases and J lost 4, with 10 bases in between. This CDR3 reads CATSESYGYTF. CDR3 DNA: TGTGCCACCTCGGAGAGCTATGGCTACACCTTC.

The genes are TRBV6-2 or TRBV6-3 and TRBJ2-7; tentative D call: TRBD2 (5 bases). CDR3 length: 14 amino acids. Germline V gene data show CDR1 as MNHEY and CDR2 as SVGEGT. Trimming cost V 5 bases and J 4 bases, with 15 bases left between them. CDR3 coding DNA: TGTGCCAGCAGTGAGAGAAAATCGGGATACGAGCAGTACTTC. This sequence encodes CASSERKSGYEQYF.

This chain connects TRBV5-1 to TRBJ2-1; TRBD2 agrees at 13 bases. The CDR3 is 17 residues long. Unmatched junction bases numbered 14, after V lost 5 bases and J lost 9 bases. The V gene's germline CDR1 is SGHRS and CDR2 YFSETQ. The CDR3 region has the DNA TGCGCCAGCAGTCCCCCTCCGGGACTAGCGGGAATAAGTGAGCAGTTCTTC. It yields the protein CASSPPPGLAGISEQFF.

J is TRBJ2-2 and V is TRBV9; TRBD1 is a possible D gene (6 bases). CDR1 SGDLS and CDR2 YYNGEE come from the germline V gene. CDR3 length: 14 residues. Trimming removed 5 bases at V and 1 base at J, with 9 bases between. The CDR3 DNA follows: TGTGCCAGCAGGCCAGGGGTGAACACCGGGGAGCTGTTTTTT. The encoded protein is CASRPGVNTGELFF. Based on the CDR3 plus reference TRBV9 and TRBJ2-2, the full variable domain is DSGVTQTPKHLITATGQRVTLRCSPRSGDLSVYWYQQSLDQGLQFLIQYYNGEERAKGNILERFSAQQFPDLHSELNLSSLELGDSALYFCASRPGVNTGELFFGEGSRLTVL.

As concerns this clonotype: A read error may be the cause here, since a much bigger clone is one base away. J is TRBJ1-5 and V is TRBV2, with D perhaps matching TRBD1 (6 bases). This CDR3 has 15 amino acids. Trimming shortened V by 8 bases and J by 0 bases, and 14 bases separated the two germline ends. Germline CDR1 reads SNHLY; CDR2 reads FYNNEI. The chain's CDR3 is CASAPGHYSNQPQHF. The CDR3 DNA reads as TGTGCCAGCGCCCCGGGACACTATAGCAATCAGCCCCAGCATTTT.

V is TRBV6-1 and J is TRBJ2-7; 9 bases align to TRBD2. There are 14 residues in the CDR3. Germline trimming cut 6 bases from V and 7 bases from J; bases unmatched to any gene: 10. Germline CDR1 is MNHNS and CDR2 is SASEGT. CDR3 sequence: CASRGLAEVREQYF. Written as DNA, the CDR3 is TGTGCCAGCAGGGGACTAGCTGAGGTGAGAGAGCAGTACTTC.